Below, 24 T cell receptor beta chains from the same sample are listed, as sequenced in a study of blood T cells in healthy people across ages. Primed by a sample-barcoded 5' primer and a J-beta primer mix, a second PCR proceeded for about 7 to 12 cycles. TCRdb passed the 5' RACE reads through MiXCR, listing each CDR3 protein once. The sample gives roughly 1.5 million distinct CDR3 sequences, roughly 43% of which show up once; approximately 4.1% is in the top ten. Sequencing was performed on blood. These receptors originate from a woman between 18 and 29 years old in good health.

The genes are TRBV4-1 and TRBJ1-2; D not certain. This CDR3 has 14 amino acids. Trimming stripped 1 base from V and 3 bases from J, with 9 bases between. CDR1 MGHRA and CDR2 YSYEKL come from the germline V gene. CDR3: CASSQGSTDYGYTF. CDR3 nucleotides: TGCGCCAGCAGCCAAGGGTCGACGGACTATGGCTACACCTTC.

The CDR3 region has the DNA TGCAGCGTTGGAATGCGGATCAGCTCCTACGAGCAGTACTTC. This translates into CSVGMRISSYEQYF. This chain connects TRBV29-1 to TRBJ2-7; the D is unclear. The CDR3 consists of 14 residues. V was trimmed by 4 bases and J by 0 bases, leaving 13 bases between them. Germline lookup yields CDR1 SQVTM and CDR2 ANQGSEA.

The V gene is TRBV7-2, the J gene TRBJ2-3, with 7 bases matching TRBD1. This CDR3 has 18 residues. Germline lookup yields CDR1 SGHTA and CDR2 FQGNSA. J was trimmed by 0 bases and V by 2 bases; bases with no gene match: 11. CDR3 protein: CASSLRNDRVTSTDTQYF. The CDR3 DNA follows: TGTGCCAGCAGCTTACGTAATGACAGGGTAACTAGCACAGATACGCAGTATTTT.

This clonotype was detected a few times. The chain uses TRBV20-1 and TRBJ2-7; 7 bases are a match to TRBD2. The CDR3 is made up of 13 amino acids. V lost 5 bases to trimming and J lost 2 bases; unmatched junction nucleotides: 6. Germline CDR1 and CDR2: DFQATT and SNEGSKA (reference sequence). For the CDR3, the DNA is TGCAGTGCTGGGCCGGGACTACCCTACGAGCAGTACTTC. Translation gives CSAGPGLPYEQYF.

The gene calls are TRBV6-2 or TRBV6-3 and TRBJ2-7, with TRBD2 identical over 9 bases. Germline V gives CDR1 MNHEY, CDR2 SVGEGT. V was clipped by 2 bases and J by 3 bases; unmatched bases: 11. This CDR3 is 17 amino acids long. CDR3 protein: CASSYRLKRGENYEQYF. CDR3 DNA sequence: TGTGCCAGCAGTTACCGCCTCAAGCGGGGGGAGAACTACGAGCAGTACTTC.

This clonotype has just a few counts. The rearrangement joins TRBV6-6 to TRBJ2-5; D unresolved. Trimming took off 5 bases at V and 11 bases at J, with 15 bases between the two ends. CDR1 and CDR2 from the germline V gene are MNHNY and SVGAGI (reference sequence). This CDR3 region has 12 residues. The CDR3 nucleotides are TGTGCCAGCAGTGGGTCTAGGGCAGCGCAGTACTTC. Encoded protein: CASSGSRAAQYF.

This chain uses TRBV11-3 with TRBJ2-1; D may be TRBD2 (6 bases). Germline V gives CDR1 SGHNT, CDR2 YENEEA. CDR3 size: 13 residues. The V and J ends lost 2 bases and 13 bases respectively, with 15 bases between them. CDR3 nucleotides: TGTGCCAGCAGCTTAAATGCGGGGCAAGCACAGTTCTTC. This codes for CASSLNAGQAQFF.

This clonotype has a count of ten or more. This may stem from a read error, because a much larger clone lies one nucleotide away. V usage is TRBV7-9 and J usage is TRBJ2-3; 8 positions agree with TRBD1. The CDR3 has 14 residues. Trimming cost V 5 bases and J 6 bases; bases outside gene matches: 7. CDR1 is SEHNR, CDR2 FQNEAQ, per germline (reference sequence). CDR3 region: CASSPAGGGDTQYF. For the CDR3, the DNA is TGTGCCAGCAGCCCCGCAGGGGGCGGTGATACGCAGTATTTT.

This clonotype was detected only a few times. The chain joins TRBV4-1 to TRBJ1-4, with 7 bases identical to TRBD1. The V and J ends lost 0 bases and 5 bases, in that order; junction bases with no gene match: 6. This CDR3 spans 16 amino acids. CDR1 is MGHRA, CDR2 YSYEKL, per germline. The CDR3 reads CASSQDRDSRNEKLFF. The CDR3 region has the DNA TGCGCCAGCAGCCAAGATAGGGACAGCCGAAATGAAAAACTGTTTTTT.

This clonotype was detected ten times or more. V usage is TRBV5-1 and J usage is TRBJ2-2; no clear D. This CDR3 comprises 14 residues. CDR1 is SGHRS, CDR2 YFSETQ, per germline. V lost 0 bases to trimming and J lost 1 base, with 4 bases between them. The CDR3 DNA follows: TGCGCCAGCAGCTTGGGACAGAACACCGGGGAGCTGTTTTTT. This translates into CASSLGQNTGELFF.

V gene TRBV11-2 combines with J gene TRBJ2-1, with 8 bases that match TRBD1. The CDR3 covers 17 residues. The V gene end was trimmed by 5 bases and the J gene end by 1 base; junction bases not matched to a gene: 10. The germline V gene has CDR1 SGHAT and CDR2 FQNNGV. CDR3 bases: TGTGCCAGCAGCCCCTGGACAGGGAAGAAGTCCTACAATGAGCAGTTCTTC. This codes for CASSPWTGKKSYNEQFF.

The CDR3 here is CSASRLQIMNTEAFF. The DNA of the CDR3 is TGCAGTGCTAGTCGTCTCCAAATCATGAACACTGAAGCTTTCTTT. J is TRBJ1-1 and V is TRBV20-1, with unresolved D. V was trimmed by 3 bases and J by 0 bases, leaving 14 bases between them. CDR3 size: 15 residues. Germline loops: CDR1 DFQATT, CDR2 SNEGSKA (reference sequence).

J is TRBJ1-1 and V is TRBV12-3 or TRBV12-4; D gene ambiguous. V gave up 3 bases and J gave up 7 bases, with 12 bases separating them. This CDR3 has 13 amino acids. CDR3 nucleotides: TGTGCCAGCAGTTTTGCGGACGCCGGTGAAGCTTTCTTT. Its protein product is CASSFADAGEAFF.

The chain recombines TRBV7-9 with TRBJ2-3; 11 bases line up with TRBD2. Germline loops: CDR1 SEHNR, CDR2 FQNEAQ (reference sequence). After removal of 2 bases from V and 5 bases from J, the junction contained 9 bases not matched to a gene. The CDR3 consists of 17 residues. CDR3 DNA: TGTGCCAGCAGCTTAACGTCGCTTAGCGGGGGGGGAGATACGCAGTATTTT. Amino acids: CASSLTSLSGGGDTQYF.

Worth noting for this clonotype: One end of the junction fails to match germline, which may point to a read error. The chain couples TRBV20-1 to TRBJ1-2, with a weak D call TRBD1 (5 bases). Germline-derived CDR1 and CDR2 are DFQATT and SNEGSKA (reference sequence). The CDR3 consists of 12 residues. CDR3 nucleotide sequence: TGCAGGGCTAAGGGGCTTGACTATGGCTACACCTTC. Translation: CRAKGLDYGYTF.

This chain uses TRBV12-3 or TRBV12-4 with TRBJ2-7; 7 nucleotides line up with TRBD1. The CDR3 has 15 amino acids. The V gene end was trimmed by 5 bases and the J gene end by 6 bases; junction bases not matched to a gene: 13. The CDR3 DNA sequence: TGTGCCAGCAGTCCGCACAGGGGCCAGGCCGTCGAGCAGTACTTC. It translates to CASSPHRGQAVEQYF.

The V gene is TRBV27, the J gene TRBJ2-5, with a weak D call TRBD1 (5 bases). The end of the DNA is better explained by TRBJ2-1, so the J call may be wrong. Germline loops: CDR1 MNHEY, CDR2 SMNVEV (reference sequence). This CDR3 is built from 13 residues. The CDR3 sequence is CASSDWGQETQFF. The CDR3 DNA sequence: TGTGCCAGCAGTGATTGGGGCCAAGAGACCCAGTTCTTC.

The chain recombines TRBV12-3 or TRBV12-4 with TRBJ1-2; 10 nucleotides match TRBD1. The CDR3 runs 18 residues. Trimming removed 6 bases from V and 4 bases from J; junction bases left unmatched: 17. The CDR3 DNA sequence: TGTGCCAGCAGCCCTCGGGGCGGGACAGGGGAAATAAGCTATGGCTACACCTTC. This gives the protein CASSPRGGTGEISYGYTF.

This clonotype was picked up a small number of times. The chain combines TRBV20-1 with TRBJ2-5; the D is unclear. CDR1 DFQATT and CDR2 SNEGSKA come from the germline V gene (reference sequence). V lost 1 base and J lost 1, with 7 bases in between. The CDR3 loop spans 13 amino acids. The CDR3 coding sequence is TGCAGTGCTAGAGTGGTTGGCCAAGAGACCCAGTACTTC. Translated, it gives CSARVVGQETQYF.

This clonotype was seen a few times. This rearrangement joins TRBV20-1 to TRBJ2-5; tentative D call: TRBD1 (5 bases). Trimming removed 0 bases at V and 6 bases at J, with 14 bases between. From germline, CDR1 is DFQATT and CDR2 SNEGSKA (reference sequence). This CDR3 has 14 residues. CDR3 DNA: TGCAGTGCTAGAGATATGAGACAGACGAAGACCCAGTACTTC. It yields the protein CSARDMRQTKTQYF.

This clonotype appeared once. The chain couples TRBV18 to TRBJ1-4, with a possible D match to TRBD1 (6 bases). Deletions cut 6 bases from V and 5 bases from J, with 13 bases between. This CDR3 has 14 amino acids. From germline, CDR1 is KGHSH and CDR2 LQKENI. The CDR3 DNA sequence: TGTGCCAGCTCTTTGGCGACAGGAAATGAAAAACTGTTTTTT. It encodes CASSLATGNEKLFF.

The rearrangement joins TRBV7-2 to TRBJ2-3, with 8 positions matching TRBD2. Germline V gene sequence: CDR1 SGHTA, CDR2 FQGNSA. The ends lost 3 bases at V and 4 bases at J; junction bases unmatched: 12. This CDR3 is built from 17 residues. The CDR3 loop reads CASSFRWASGGSDTQYF. As DNA, the CDR3 is TGTGCCAGCAGCTTCAGGTGGGCCAGCGGGGGATCAGATACGCAGTATTTT. The complete variable domain, with remaining parts taken from reference TRBV7-2 and TRBJ2-3, reads GAGVSQSPSNKVTEKGKDVELRCDPISGHTALYWYRQSLGQGLEFLIYFQGNSAPDKSGLPSDRFSAERTGGSVSTLTIQRTQQEDSAVYLCASSFRWASGGSDTQYFGPGTRLTVL.

This clonotype was found a few times. This chain links TRBV29-1 with TRBJ2-7; D not certain. Germline CDR1 reads SQVTM; CDR2 reads ANQGSEA. The CDR3 extends over 13 amino acids. Between the trimmed V and J ends, which lost 5 bases and 3 bases, there was a span of 14 bases. CDR3 in DNA: TGCAGCGTTCGTCCTTCCGGCCACTACGAGCAGTACTTC. It is translated as CSVRPSGHYEQYF.

This clonotype turned up a few times. This chain links TRBV15 with TRBJ1-1; D remains unclear. Germline V gene data show CDR1 as LNHNV and CDR2 as YYDKDF (reference sequence). CDR3 size: 15 residues. V lost 7 bases and J 1 base, leaving 16 bases between the germline ends. This CDR3 is CATTAGHSANTEAFF. The CDR3 coding sequence is TGTGCCACCACAGCAGGTCACAGCGCGAACACTGAAGCTTTCTTT. The full variable domain, completed using reference TRBV15 and TRBJ1-1, is DAMVIQNPRYQVTQFGKPVTLSCSQTLNHNVMYWYQQKSSQAPKLLFHYYDKDFNNEADTPDNFQSRRPNTSFCFLDIRSPGLGDTAMYLCATTAGHSANTEAFFGQGTRLTVV.